These 25 T cell receptor beta chains originate from one sample sequenced in a study of blood T cell repertoires in COVID-19. The table came from immunoSEQ multiplex PCR; TCRdb's copy has only in-frame clones and leaves some out. The sample lists about 64,000 clones, around 82% occurring once. Sequenced sample: peripheral blood. These receptors originate from a man in his 60s with COVID-19, enrolled during active disease.

The rearrangement uses TRBV4-1 and TRBJ2-7; the match to TRBD2 covers 9 bases. The CDR3 sequence is 16 residues long. V was pared by 2 bases and J by 1 base, with 6 bases of the junction left unmatched. Germline CDR1 and CDR2: MGHRA and YSYEKL. CDR3: CASSQSSSGESYEQYF. The CDR3 DNA reads as TGCGCCAGCAGCCAATCATCTAGCGGGGAGTCCTACGAGCAGTACTTC.

The chain links TRBV7-2 to TRBJ2-3; the match to TRBD2 covers 7 bases. CDR3 length: 15 residues. V trimming: 5 bases; J trimming: 1 base; junction bases outside the gene matches: 6. Germline values: CDR1 SGHTA, CDR2 FQGNSA. The CDR3 bases are TGTGCCAGCAGCCTAGGACTAGTTGGCACAGATACGCAGTATTTT. Amino acid sequence: CASSLGLVGTDTQYF.

The table lists this clone with a few counts. The chain couples TRBV2 to TRBJ2-3; D unresolved. The CDR3 is 13 amino acids. In germline, CDR1 is SNHLY, CDR2 FYNNEI. Trimming took 8 bases from V and 1 from J, leaving 10 bases between them. CDR3 sequence: CASHGSRTDTQYF. For the CDR3, the DNA is TGTGCCAGCCACGGTAGTCGCACAGATACGCAGTATTTT.

The chain recombines TRBV9 with TRBJ2-3; 7 bases map to TRBD1. Germline loops: CDR1 SGDLS, CDR2 YYNGEE. There are 16 residues in the CDR3. V lost 3 bases, J lost 1 base, and 8 bases stayed unmatched. The chain's CDR3 is CASSALTGRGTDTQYF. The CDR3 DNA is TGTGCCAGCAGCGCTCTGACAGGGCGGGGCACAGATACGCAGTATTTT.

This rearrangement joins TRBV14 to TRBJ1-2; 9 bases match TRBD1. Germline V gives CDR1 SGHDN, CDR2 FVKESK. V was clipped by 3 bases and J by 6 bases; unmatched bases: 8. CDR3 length: 15 residues. CDR3 in DNA: TGTGCCAGCAGCCAGTTGGACAGGGGCTCGGATGGCTACACCTTC. Encoded protein: CASSQLDRGSDGYTF.

This chain connects TRBV5-1 to TRBJ1-6; 8 bases map to TRBD1. The CDR3 has 14 amino acids. Trimming at V came to 4 bases and at J to 10 bases, leaving 7 bases not matched to a gene. Per germline, CDR1 SGHRS and CDR2 YFSETQ. Here the CDR3 DNA reads TGCGCCAGCAGCCCTGGACAGGGTAGCTCACCCCTCCACTTT. Amino acids: CASSPGQGSSPLHF.

The genes are TRBV6-4 and TRBJ2-3; D call uncertain. CDR3 length: 14 residues. Trimming cost V 0 bases and J 8 bases, with 12 bases left between them. CDR1 is MRHNA and CDR2 is SNTAGT in the germline V gene. CDR3 loop: CASSDSSRAPTQYF. The CDR3, as DNA: TGTGCCAGCAGTGACTCGAGTCGAGCACCTACGCAGTATTTT.

V is TRBV15 and J is TRBJ1-1; D call uncertain. The CDR3 is 13 amino acids. Germline V CDR1 and CDR2: LNHNV, YYDKDF (reference sequence). With 5 bases removed from V and 1 base from J, the gap between germline ends came to 8 bases. This chain's CDR3 is CATSRRQNTEAFF. The DNA of the CDR3 is TGTGCCACCAGCCGTAGACAGAACACTGAAGCTTTCTTT. The whole variable domain, remainder taken from reference TRBV15 and TRBJ1-1, is DAMVIQNPRYQVTQFGKPVTLSCSQTLNHNVMYWYQQKSSQAPKLLFHYYDKDFNNEADTPDNFQSRRPNTSFCFLDIRSPGLGDTAMYLCATSRRQNTEAFFGQGTRLTVV.

The chain is built from TRBV6-2 or TRBV6-3 and TRBJ2-2; D is undetermined. The CDR3 totals 14 residues. CDR1 and CDR2 (germline): MNHEY, SVGEGT. V lost 1 base and J 4 bases, leaving 7 bases between the germline ends. For the CDR3, the DNA is TGTGCCAGCAGTTACTGGGCTCTCACCGGGGAGCTGTTTTTT. It yields the protein CASSYWALTGELFF.

The V call is TRBV3-1 (or the pseudogene TRBV3-2), the J call TRBJ2-7; the D is unclear. V was pared by 0 bases and J by 1 base, with 10 bases between. The CDR3 spans 15 residues. From germline, CDR1 is LGHDT and CDR2 YNNKEL (reference sequence). The CDR3 DNA reads as TGTGCCAGCAGCCAAGATTACTACCCTTCCTACGAGCAGTACTTC. Protein product: CASSQDYYPSYEQYF.

The CDR3: CASSEFMRAGTYNEQFF. CDR3 in DNA: TGTGCCAGCAGTGAATTCATGAGGGCGGGGACCTACAATGAGCAGTTCTTC. This rearrangement joins TRBV6-1 to TRBJ2-1, with D perhaps TRBD2 (6 bases). Germline V lookup: CDR1 MNHNS, CDR2 SASEGT. There are 17 residues in the CDR3. Trimming pared 2 bases from V and 2 bases from J, leaving 16 bases between.

This sequence joins TRBV5-1 and TRBJ1-1, with TRBD1 identical over 8 bases. Germline assignment: CDR1 SGHRS and CDR2 YFSETQ. With 4 bases clipped from V and 10 bases from J, the junction kept 9 bases outside the gene matches. This CDR3 region has 13 residues. The CDR3 bases are TGCGCCAGCAGCCCGGAAGGACAGGGACTAGCTTTCTTT. Protein: CASSPEGQGLAFF.

The chain combines TRBV7-7 with TRBJ1-2; 11 bases map to TRBD1. Germline lookup yields CDR1 SSHAT and CDR2 FNYEAQ (reference sequence). This CDR3 spans 14 amino acids. V gave up 5 bases and J gave up 10 bases; unmatched junction bases: 9. CDR3 protein: CASSVRRDRGDYTF. Here the CDR3 DNA reads TGTGCCAGCAGCGTGCGTCGGGACAGGGGGGACTACACCTTC. The whole variable domain, remainder taken from reference TRBV7-7 and TRBJ1-2, is GAGVSQSPRYKVTKRGQDVTLRCDPISSHATLYWYQQALGQGPEFLTYFNYEAQPDKSGLPSDRFSAERPEGSISTLTIQRTEQRDSAMYRCASSVRRDRGDYTFGSGTRLTVV.

The V call is TRBV19, the J call TRBJ1-4, with a weak D call TRBD1 (5 bases). The CDR3 contains 13 residues. Trimming pared 3 bases from V and 10 bases from J, leaving 12 bases between. CDR1 LNHDA and CDR2 SQIVND come from the germline V gene (reference sequence). CDR3 coding DNA: TGTGCCAGTAGTATTCGGGTCGGGGGAAAACTGTTTTTT. This gives the protein CASSIRVGGKLFF.

The chain has TRBV1 and TRBJ2-6; the table's D call of TRBD2 was not tested on the DNA. TRBV1 is an annotated pseudogene. The CDR3 length is 17 residues. The CDR3 spells CTSSQASGGSGANVLTF. CDR3 sequence (DNA): TGCACCAGCAGCCAAGCGTCTGGGGGGTCTGGGGCCAACGTCCTGACTTTC.

The chain carries TRBV18 and TRBJ1-1; no firm D call. The V gene lost 3 bases and the J gene lost 3 bases, with 11 bases spanning the gap. The CDR3 consists of 14 residues. The germline CDR1 and CDR2 sequences are KGHSH and LQKENI. The CDR3 DNA is TGTGCCAGCTCACCCTTTTCGAGGGACACTGAAGCTTTCTTT. The encoded protein is CASSPFSRDTEAFF.

This chain joins TRBV6-5 and TRBJ2-5, with D possibly matching TRBD2 (5 bases). CDR1 and CDR2 (germline): MNHEY, SVGAGI. The V end was cut by 6 bases, the J end by 7 bases, with 18 bases between. This CDR3 contains 14 residues. CDR3 amino acids: CASRLDLRLVTQYF. The CDR3 nucleotides are TGTGCCAGCAGATTGGACTTGAGGCTGGTGACCCAGTACTTC.

This chain joins TRBV30 and TRBJ2-7, with D maybe TRBD2 (6 bases). The CDR3 runs 12 residues. Germline lookup yields CDR1 GTSNPN and CDR2 SVGIG (reference sequence). V lost 3 bases to trimming and J lost 6 bases, with 12 bases between them. Here the CDR3 DNA reads TGTGCCTGGAGCAATAGGAGGGGCGAGCAGTACTTC. Protein sequence: CAWSNRRGEQYF.

This chain's CDR3 is CASRNRGSNQPQHF. The CDR3 nucleotides read TGTGCCAGTAGAAATAGGGGGAGCAATCAGCCCCAGCATTTT. This rearrangement joins TRBV19 to TRBJ1-5, with D maybe TRBD1 (6 bases). The CDR3 is made up of 14 amino acids. V dropped 6 bases and J dropped 1 base, with 10 bases sitting between them. Germline V gene lookup returns CDR1 LNHDA and CDR2 SQIVND (reference sequence).

The chain joins TRBV19 to TRBJ1-1, with 8 bases that match TRBD1. V lost 6 bases to trimming and J lost 4 bases; unmatched junction nucleotides: 7. Germline V gene lookup returns CDR1 LNHDA and CDR2 SQIVND (reference sequence). This CDR3 has 14 residues. This chain's CDR3 is CASSRTTGGTEAFF. The CDR3 DNA reads TGTGCCAGTAGCCGTACAACAGGGGGCACTGAAGCTTTCTTT.

This clone was counted only a few times. This sequence joins TRBV2 and TRBJ1-4, with 7 bases fitting TRBD1. This CDR3 is built from 15 residues. V lost 1 base to trimming and J lost 7 bases; unmatched junction nucleotides: 6. Looked up from germline, CDR1 is SNHLY and CDR2 is FYNNEI. CDR3 residues: CASSEGDSGREKLFF. DNA for the CDR3: TGTGCCAGCAGTGAAGGGGACAGTGGACGTGAAAAACTGTTTTTT. Using reference TRBV2 and TRBJ1-4 for the parts outside the CDR3, the full variable domain is EPEVTQTPSHQVTQMGQEVILRCVPISNHLYFYWYRQILGQKVEFLVSFYNNEISEKSEIFDDQFSVERPDGSNFTLKIRSTKLEDSAMYFCASSEGDSGREKLFFGSGTQLSVL.

This clone appeared a single time. The rearrangement joins TRBV28 to TRBJ2-6, with a weak D call TRBD2 (6 bases). Trimming pared 2 bases from V and 1 base from J, leaving 15 bases between. From germline, CDR1 is MDHEN and CDR2 SYDVKM. The CDR3 consists of 18 residues. This CDR3 reads CASSLGPGLASGANVLTF. Written as DNA, the CDR3 is TGTGCCAGCAGTTTAGGTCCCGGGCTAGCGTCTGGGGCCAACGTCCTGACTTTC.

The rearrangement uses TRBV7-7 and TRBJ2-1; D gene uncertain. The CDR3 is 12 residues long. CDR1 SSHAT and CDR2 FNYEAQ come from the germline V gene (reference sequence). V shed 3 bases and J shed 9 bases, with 9 bases lying between them. This chain's CDR3 is CASSFPNGEQFF. DNA for the CDR3: TGTGCCAGCAGCTTCCCCAACGGTGAGCAGTTCTTC.

The V and J genes are TRBV6-5 and TRBJ2-7; TRBD2 matches at 7 bases. The CDR3 sequence is 14 residues long. Germline-derived CDR1 and CDR2 are MNHEY and SVGAGI. The V segment lost 6 bases and the J segment 2 bases; nucleotides outside the gene matches: 7. CDR3 DNA sequence: TGTGCCAGCAGGGGGAGGGGAGGGACCTACGAGCAGTACTTC. Encoded protein: CASRGRGGTYEQYF.

This clone was detected once. V and J are TRBV11-2 and TRBJ2-7, with TRBD2 as a possible D gene (5 bases). This CDR3 has 14 amino acids. CDR1 and CDR2 (germline): SGHAT, FQNNGV. V was cut by 5 bases and J by 4 bases, with 15 bases left in between. The CDR3 DNA reads as TGTGCCAGCAGCCGAGGGAATACGGGGTACGAGCAGTACTTC. Translating it yields CASSRGNTGYEQYF.